This entry lists 30 T cell receptor beta chains sequenced from one sample in a study of cytomegalovirus exposure and HLA in healthy donors. With 60 Vbeta and 13 Jbeta primers, the PCR was carried out. Assay used: immunoSEQ multiplex PCR; TCRdb lists only in-frame clones, some missing. The sample contains hundreds of thousands of clones, 65% to 90% of which appear only once. The sample consisted of PBMCs. These receptors were obtained from a girl under 18 in good health and CMV-seronegative.

J is TRBJ2-3 and V is TRBV29-1; possibly TRBD1 for D (5 bases). V was pared by 4 bases and J by 0 bases, with 11 bases between. Germline assignment: CDR1 SQVTM and CDR2 ANQGSEA. This CDR3 region has 14 residues. The CDR3 loop is CSVGQGASTDTQYF. The DNA of the CDR3 is TGCAGCGTTGGACAAGGGGCTAGCACAGATACGCAGTATTTT.

The gene calls are TRBV30 and TRBJ2-7, with D hard to call. Germline loops: CDR1 GTSNPN, CDR2 SVGIG (reference sequence). V lost 2 bases and J lost 3, with 11 bases in between. This CDR3 comprises 13 residues. This CDR3 reads CAWSMWQDYEQYF. The CDR3 DNA is TGTGCCTGGAGTATGTGGCAAGACTACGAGCAGTACTTC. Drawing the rest from reference TRBV30 and TRBJ2-7, the complete variable domain is SQTIHQWPATLVQPVGSPLSLECTVEGTSNPNLYWYRQAAGRGLQLLFYSVGIGQISSEVPQNLSASRPQDRQFILSSKKLLLSDSGFYLCAWSMWQDYEQYFGPGTRLTVT.

The chain couples TRBV7-2 to TRBJ2-3; TRBD2 aligns across 8 bases. Germline CDR1 SGHTA, CDR2 FQGNSA. The CDR3 is 13 residues long. The trim removed 7 bases at V and 4 bases at J, leaving 4 bases unmatched. CDR3 amino acids: CASNTGGADTQYF. The CDR3 bases are TGTGCCAGCAATACCGGGGGGGCAGATACGCAGTATTTT.

The chain combines TRBV6-5 with TRBJ2-1; possible D gene TRBD1, 5 bases. The V gene's germline CDR1 is MNHEY and CDR2 SVGAGI. Trimming stripped 6 bases from V and 4 bases from J, with 10 bases between. The CDR3 consists of 13 residues. In DNA form, the CDR3 reads TGTGCCAGCAGCCGGCAGGGTTACAATGAGCAGTTCTTC. Translating gives CASSRQGYNEQFF.

This clone was observed a few times. V gene TRBV7-9 combines with J gene TRBJ1-4; D is possibly TRBD1 (6 bases). CDR1 is SEHNR and CDR2 is FQNEAQ in the germline V gene (reference sequence). CDR3 length equals 17 residues. V was trimmed by 2 bases and J by 8 bases, leaving 21 bases between them. The CDR3 coding sequence is TGTGCCAGCAGCTTAATGAGGGGGTCAGGGATCGCGGAAAAACTGTTTTTT. This sequence encodes CASSLMRGSGIAEKLFF.

The V and J genes are TRBV27 and TRBJ1-2; D is possibly TRBD1 (5 bases). Trimming cost V 2 bases and J 4 bases, with 14 bases left between them. Germline CDR1 and CDR2: MNHEY and SMNVEV (reference sequence). CDR3 length: 15 amino acids. The CDR3 region has the DNA TGTGCCAGCAGTTTAGACCCCGGGGGGAGCTATGGCTACACCTTC. It encodes CASSLDPGGSYGYTF.

J is TRBJ1-5 and V is TRBV30, with TRBD1 matching over 8 bases. This CDR3 contains 14 residues. The V and J ends lost 0 bases and 5 bases, in that order; junction bases with no gene match: 3. Germline lookup yields CDR1 GTSNPN and CDR2 SVGIG (reference sequence). The CDR3 loop is CAWSVGQGDQPQHF. In DNA, the CDR3 is TGTGCCTGGAGTGTCGGACAGGGTGATCAGCCCCAGCATTTT.

CDR3 bases: TGTGCCATCAGTGAGATGAGTGAGCAGTTCTTC. Amino acids: CAISEMSEQFF. The chain carries TRBV10-3 and TRBJ2-1; D uncertain. This CDR3 spans 11 amino acids. V lost 2 bases to trimming and J lost 9 bases, with 5 bases between them. Germline CDR1 reads ENHRY; CDR2 reads SYGVKD.

Only a few counts were recorded for this clone. V is TRBV5-1 and J is TRBJ2-5; TRBD1 matches at 7 bases. This CDR3 is 14 amino acids long. Germline CDR1 and CDR2: SGHRS and YFSETQ. Germline trimming cut 4 bases from V and 2 bases from J; bases unmatched to any gene: 5. The chain's CDR3 is CASSPGTVQETQYF. The CDR3 nucleotides are TGCGCCAGCAGCCCCGGGACAGTACAAGAGACCCAGTACTTC.

The J gene is TRBJ2-1, the V gene TRBV5-4, with a tentative D call TRBD2 (7 bases). V was shortened by 1 base and J by 12 bases, with 14 bases between the two germline ends. This CDR3 is 13 amino acids long. CDR1 is SGHNT, CDR2 YYREEE, per germline (reference sequence). The CDR3 here is CASSLWGGARQFF. The CDR3 DNA is TGTGCCAGCAGCTTGTGGGGGGGGGCGAGGCAGTTCTTC.

The rearrangement uses TRBV11-3 and TRBJ2-6, with 9 bases aligning to TRBD1. This CDR3 comprises 19 residues. The V segment lost 4 bases and the J segment 2 bases; nucleotides outside the gene matches: 12. Germline CDR1 and CDR2: SGHNT and YENEEA. The CDR3 nucleotides are TGTGCCAGCAGCTCGAATGGGGGACAGGGAACCCCTGGGGCCAACGTCCTGACTTTC. As protein: CASSSNGGQGTPGANVLTF.

The chain uses TRBV6-5 and TRBJ2-1; D not resolved. CDR3 length: 12 amino acids. Germline assignment: CDR1 MNHEY and CDR2 SVGAGI. V was shortened by 7 bases and J by 5 bases, with 9 bases between the two germline ends. CDR3 sequence reads: CASIGWDNEQFF. The CDR3 region has the DNA TGTGCCAGCATCGGGTGGGACAATGAGCAGTTCTTC.

This clone has only one observation. V and J are TRBV11-2 and TRBJ2-1, with D uncertain. V lost 5 bases and J 9 bases, leaving 11 bases between the germline ends. Germline V gene data show CDR1 as SGHAT and CDR2 as FQNNGV. This CDR3 has 12 amino acids. The CDR3 sequence: CASSPGYGEQFF. In DNA, the CDR3 is TGTGCCAGCAGCCCCGGTTACGGTGAGCAGTTCTTC.

Concerning this clone itself: Other DNA variants within this sample encode the same CDR3. This chain joins TRBV28 and TRBJ2-1; unclear D gene. Trimming stripped 6 bases from V and 3 bases from J, with 9 bases between. The CDR3 runs to 13 residues. The germline CDR1 and CDR2 sequences are MDHEN and SYDVKM. CDR3 protein: CASRRGSYNEQFF. The DNA of the CDR3 is TGTGCCAGCAGAAGAGGAAGCTACAATGAGCAGTTCTTC.

V and J are TRBV28 and TRBJ2-7, with TRBD2 identical over 9 bases. J lost 3 bases, V lost 6 bases, and 12 bases had no gene match. The CDR3 has 16 residues. Germline CDR1 and CDR2: MDHEN and SYDVKM. The CDR3 coding sequence is TGTGCCAGCAGCCCCCAACTAGCGGGCCTTTTCTACGAGCAGTACTTC. It codes for CASSPQLAGLFYEQYF.

The chain employs TRBV6-5 and TRBJ2-5; D remains unclear. The CDR3 has 12 amino acids. The germline CDR1 and CDR2 sequences are MNHEY and SVGAGI. V was cut by 4 bases and J by 5 bases, with 8 bases left in between. The CDR3 nucleotides read TGTGCCAGCAGTTCCCGTCGGGAGACCCAGTACTTC. It encodes CASSSRRETQYF.

The chain links TRBV6-1 to TRBJ2-7; D not certain. V was cut by 0 bases and J by 7 bases, with 4 bases left in between. Germline V gives CDR1 MNHNS, CDR2 SASEGT. The CDR3 extends over 11 amino acids. Here the CDR3 reads CASSEAREQYF. In DNA, the CDR3 is TGTGCCAGCAGTGAAGCGCGTGAGCAGTACTTC.

A single count supports this clone. The gene calls are TRBV7-6 and TRBJ2-2, with TRBD2 matching over 9 bases. The CDR3 covers 18 residues. The germline gives CDR1 SGHVS, CDR2 FNYEAQ. Trimming took 2 bases from V and 3 from J; bases not matched to a gene: 10. The chain's CDR3 is CASSLNPRREGDTGELFF. The CDR3 coding sequence is TGTGCCAGCAGCTTAAACCCTAGGCGGGAGGGGGACACCGGGGAGCTGTTTTTT.

The chain has TRBV27 and TRBJ1-2; possibly TRBD1 for D (5 bases). The V end was cut by 2 bases, the J end by 7 bases, with 11 bases between. Germline values: CDR1 MNHEY, CDR2 SMNVEV (reference sequence). The CDR3 loop spans 13 amino acids. The CDR3 reads CASSLNGGVGYTF. The CDR3 DNA is TGTGCCAGCAGTTTAAACGGGGGGGTTGGCTACACCTTC.

This chain links TRBV5-1 with TRBJ1-1; TRBD1 might be the D (5 bases). CDR3 length: 13 amino acids. Germline CDR1 SGHRS, CDR2 YFSETQ. V shed 2 bases and J shed 5 bases, with 10 bases lying between them. The CDR3 DNA reads as TGCGCCAGCAGCTTAGGGGAGGGGACTGAAGCTTTCTTT. This sequence encodes CASSLGEGTEAFF.

The chain has TRBV11-3 and TRBJ2-1, with D unclear. The CDR3 extends over 15 amino acids. The germline V and J ends were trimmed by 5 bases and 0 bases, with 11 bases remaining between them. Germline-derived CDR1 and CDR2 are SGHNT and YENEEA. Written as DNA, the CDR3 is TGTGCCAGCAGCGTTGGCGGCCGCTCCTACAATGAGCAGTTCTTC. This encodes CASSVGGRSYNEQFF. The full variable domain, rest sourced from reference TRBV11-3 and TRBJ2-1, is EAGVVQSPRYKIIEKKQPVAFWCNPISGHNTLYWYLQNLGQGPELLIRYENEEAVDDSQLPKDRFSAERLKGVDSTLKIQPAELGDSAVYLCASSVGGRSYNEQFFGPGTRLTVL.

V is TRBV7-2 and J is TRBJ1-4; 7 bases fit TRBD1. The CDR3 is 15 residues long. Germline-derived CDR1 and CDR2 are SGHTA and FQGNSA. V shed 1 base, J shed 7 bases, and the junction held 6 bases outside the gene matches. The CDR3 loop reads CASSLEQGWGEKLFF. DNA for the CDR3: TGTGCCAGCAGCTTAGAACAGGGGTGGGGTGAAAAACTGTTTTTT. Full variable domain (outside the CDR3, taken from reference TRBV7-2 and TRBJ1-4): GAGVSQSPSNKVTEKGKDVELRCDPISGHTALYWYRQSLGQGLEFLIYFQGNSAPDKSGLPSDRFSAERTGGSVSTLTIQRTQQEDSAVYLCASSLEQGWGEKLFFGSGTQLSVL.

This rearrangement joins TRBV7-2 to TRBJ2-1; D might be TRBD2 (6 bases). The CDR3 is 13 residues long. Between the trimmed V and J ends, which lost 0 bases and 16 bases, there was a span of 16 bases. Germline CDR1 SGHTA, CDR2 FQGNSA. CDR3 DNA sequence: TGTGCCAGCAGCTTAGCGTCGACTAGGTCGGGATTCTTC. Protein product: CASSLASTRSGFF.

In its sample, this clone was seen a few times. The same CDR3 arises from other DNA sequences in this sample as well. V is TRBV28 and J is TRBJ1-1; D remains unclear. Trimming left V 1 base short and J 5 bases short, with 2 bases between. Germline lookup yields CDR1 MDHEN and CDR2 SYDVKM. The CDR3 spans 11 residues. This chain's CDR3 is CASSLSTEAFF. The CDR3 region has the DNA TGTGCCAGCAGTTTATCTACTGAAGCTTTCTTT.

The gene calls are TRBV28 and TRBJ2-3; the D is unclear. This CDR3 comprises 19 residues. CDR1 and CDR2 (germline): MDHEN, SYDVKM. Trimming removed 2 bases at V and 4 bases at J, with 25 bases between. This CDR3 is CASSLILNAGRQDADTQYF. Written as DNA, the CDR3 is TGTGCCAGCAGTTTAATTTTAAATGCCGGCCGACAAGATGCAGATACGCAGTATTTT.

The CDR3 nucleotides are TGTGCCAGCAGCTTGGTAGTCAGGGGGAATGAGCAGTTCTTC. Translating it yields CASSLVVRGNEQFF. This chain joins TRBV5-6 and TRBJ2-1; 7 bases map to TRBD1. Trimming at V came to 0 bases and at J to 7 bases, leaving 4 bases not matched to a gene. The V gene's germline CDR1 is SGHDT and CDR2 YYEEEE. The CDR3 totals 14 residues.

The genes are TRBV9 and TRBJ1-2; 11 bases line up with TRBD1. Germline loops: CDR1 SGDLS, CDR2 YYNGEE. This CDR3 is built from 16 residues. The V segment lost 2 bases and the J segment 8 bases; nucleotides outside the gene matches: 11. The CDR3 loop is CASSVRTGGTWGGYTF. The CDR3 region has the DNA TGTGCCAGCAGCGTCAGGACAGGGGGCACCTGGGGGGGCTACACCTTC.

This clone was found once. The J gene is TRBJ1-3, the V gene TRBV28; no firm D call. The CDR3 has 10 residues. Trimming stripped 4 bases from V and 8 bases from J, with 3 bases between. Germline V lookup: CDR1 MDHEN, CDR2 SYDVKM. CDR3 bases: TGTGCCAGCAGTTCGGACACCATATATTTT. It is translated as CASSSDTIYF. Complete variable domain (other parts from reference TRBV28 and TRBJ1-3): DVKVTQSSRYLVKRTGEKVFLECVQDMDHENMFWYRQDPGLGLRLIYFSYDVKMKEKGDIPEGYSVSREKKERFSLILESASTNQTSMYLCASSSDTIYFGEGSWLTVV.

The genes are TRBV11-2 and TRBJ2-2; TRBD2 aligns across 7 bases. The CDR3 covers 14 residues. The V gene end was trimmed by 1 base and the J gene end by 7 bases; junction bases not matched to a gene: 3. Germline CDR1 reads SGHAT; CDR2 reads FQNNGV. The CDR3 sequence: CASSLAGRGGELFF. As DNA, the CDR3 is TGTGCCAGCAGCTTAGCAGGGAGGGGCGGGGAGCTGTTTTTT.

The V call is TRBV2, the J call TRBJ1-5; D may be TRBD1 (5 bases). V shed 4 bases and J shed 7 bases, with 11 bases lying between them. The CDR3 is made up of 13 amino acids. Germline V gives CDR1 SNHLY, CDR2 FYNNEI. CDR3 DNA sequence: TGTGCCAGCAGTGTAGGGGAATTACAGCCCCAGCATTTT. Its protein product is CASSVGELQPQHF.